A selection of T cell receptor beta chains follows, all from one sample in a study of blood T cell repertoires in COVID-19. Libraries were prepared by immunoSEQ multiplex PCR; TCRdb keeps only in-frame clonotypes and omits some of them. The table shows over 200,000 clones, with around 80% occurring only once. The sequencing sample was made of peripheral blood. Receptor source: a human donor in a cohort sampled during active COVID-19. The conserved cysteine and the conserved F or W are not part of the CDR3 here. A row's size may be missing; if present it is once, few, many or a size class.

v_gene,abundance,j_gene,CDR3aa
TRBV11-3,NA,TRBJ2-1,ASSLGTSGRYEQF
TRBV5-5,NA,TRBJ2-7,ASSLALAGGPHEQY
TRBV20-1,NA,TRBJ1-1,SARGRTEAF
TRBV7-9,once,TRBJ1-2,ASGGGANYGYT
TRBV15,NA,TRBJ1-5,ATHGGTGTQH
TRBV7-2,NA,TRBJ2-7,ASSVYLAGGPGEQY
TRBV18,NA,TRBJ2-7,ASSLYRGYEQY
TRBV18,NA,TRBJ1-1,ASSGRQDWNTEAF
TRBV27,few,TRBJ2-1,ASSLRLAGGPGNEQF
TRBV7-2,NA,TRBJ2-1,ASSALGGGRREQF
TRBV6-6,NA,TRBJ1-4,ASSPGQGGEKLF
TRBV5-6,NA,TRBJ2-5,ASSSRDRGRETQY
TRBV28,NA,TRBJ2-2,ASTPGGTGVTGELF
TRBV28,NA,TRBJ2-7,ASIREYKQY
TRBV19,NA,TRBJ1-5,ASSRGGRGQPQH
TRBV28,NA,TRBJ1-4,ASSFSLIATNEKLF
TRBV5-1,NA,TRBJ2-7,ASSLGRAPYEQY
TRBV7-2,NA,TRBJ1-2,ASSLGSPRDYGYT
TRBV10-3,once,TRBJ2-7,AISEGLAGSYEQY
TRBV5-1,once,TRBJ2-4,ASSLVRGRDIQY
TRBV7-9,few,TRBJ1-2,ASSFAGIDGYT
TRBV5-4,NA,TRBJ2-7,ASSRMEREAYEQY
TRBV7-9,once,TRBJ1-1,ASSPAGRNTEAF
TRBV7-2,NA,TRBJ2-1,ASSLVDRAPNEQF
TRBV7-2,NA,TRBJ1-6,ASRLFSGFGKNSPLH
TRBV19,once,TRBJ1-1,ASSTPRQGRGTEAF
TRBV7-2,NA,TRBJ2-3,ASSQAGSTDTQY
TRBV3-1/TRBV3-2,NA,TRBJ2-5,ASSQLRGNNQETQY
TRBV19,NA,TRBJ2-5,ATRSSTHQTQY
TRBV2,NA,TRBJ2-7,ASSRTSGRVGEQY
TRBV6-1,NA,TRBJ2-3,ASSEPAGPTDTQY
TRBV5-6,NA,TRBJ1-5,ASSEGVSNQPQH
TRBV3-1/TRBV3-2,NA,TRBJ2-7,ASSQDAGAGEQY
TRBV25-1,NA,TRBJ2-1,ATRRRGRGGSNEQF
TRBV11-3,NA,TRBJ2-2,ASSLAGTLTGELF
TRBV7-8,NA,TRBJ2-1,ASSPDGLAGVEQF
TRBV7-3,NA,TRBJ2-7,ASSLGPGSSYEQY
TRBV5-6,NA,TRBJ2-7,ASSQGLARGEQY
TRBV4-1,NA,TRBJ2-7,ASSLDRGSSYEQY
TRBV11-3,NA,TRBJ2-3,ASSPPGLVDTQY
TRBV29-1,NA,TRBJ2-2,SVWTGFTGELF
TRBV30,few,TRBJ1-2,AWSGPTGGDYGYT
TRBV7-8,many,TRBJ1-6,ASSLAPGGSSYNSPLH
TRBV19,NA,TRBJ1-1,ASSLGRNTEAF
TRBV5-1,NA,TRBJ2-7,ASSLGLGRENIYEQY
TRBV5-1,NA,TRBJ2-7,ASSSNLAGGTYEQY
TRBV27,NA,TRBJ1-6,ASRFSPQGSPLH
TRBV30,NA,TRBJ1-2,AWALTGGAGGYT
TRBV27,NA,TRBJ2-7,ASSPLRDRSYEQY
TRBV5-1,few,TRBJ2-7,ASKWREPYEQY
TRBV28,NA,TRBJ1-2,ASGLGYT
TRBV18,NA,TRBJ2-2,ASSPRTESTGELF
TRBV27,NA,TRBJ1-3,ASSLSGTGAGNTIY
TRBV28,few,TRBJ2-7,ASSLPRVRSDEQY
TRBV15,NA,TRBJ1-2,ATSPRGGAVGYT
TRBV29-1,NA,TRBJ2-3,SVEFRVPDTQY
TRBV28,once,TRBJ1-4,ASSSTGGGQGEKLF
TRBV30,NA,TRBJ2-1,AWSVGGDEQF
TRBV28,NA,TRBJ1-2,ASSFEGLGYGYT
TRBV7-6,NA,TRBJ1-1,ASSARDRWMDTEAF